Reported below is one T cell receptor beta chain. This sample was taken from a study of blood T cell repertoires in COVID-19. Study-wide context: The origin of the acute and convalescent COVID-19 samples was the United States, Italy and Spain. T cells, B-cell-depleted T cells, or PBMCs provided the cDNA or gDNA that served as material.

Sequencing was performed with immunoSEQ multiplex PCR; in TCRdb, only in-frame clones are kept and a portion is missing. The sample contains more than 60,000 clones, 87% of which appear only once. Sequencing was performed on peripheral blood. The TCR originated in an elderly woman with active or convalescent COVID-19.

Written as DNA, the CDR3 is TGTGCCAGCAGCCAAGGGAACAGGGGGTTAAATGGCTACACCTTC. Protein: CASSQGNRGLNGYTF. This sequence joins TRBV3-1 (or the pseudogene TRBV3-2) and TRBJ1-2; TRBD1 agrees at 8 bases. The CDR3 totals 15 residues. Per the germline V gene, CDR1 is LGHDT and CDR2 is YNNKEL (reference sequence). V was clipped by 1 base and J by 6 bases; unmatched bases: 7.